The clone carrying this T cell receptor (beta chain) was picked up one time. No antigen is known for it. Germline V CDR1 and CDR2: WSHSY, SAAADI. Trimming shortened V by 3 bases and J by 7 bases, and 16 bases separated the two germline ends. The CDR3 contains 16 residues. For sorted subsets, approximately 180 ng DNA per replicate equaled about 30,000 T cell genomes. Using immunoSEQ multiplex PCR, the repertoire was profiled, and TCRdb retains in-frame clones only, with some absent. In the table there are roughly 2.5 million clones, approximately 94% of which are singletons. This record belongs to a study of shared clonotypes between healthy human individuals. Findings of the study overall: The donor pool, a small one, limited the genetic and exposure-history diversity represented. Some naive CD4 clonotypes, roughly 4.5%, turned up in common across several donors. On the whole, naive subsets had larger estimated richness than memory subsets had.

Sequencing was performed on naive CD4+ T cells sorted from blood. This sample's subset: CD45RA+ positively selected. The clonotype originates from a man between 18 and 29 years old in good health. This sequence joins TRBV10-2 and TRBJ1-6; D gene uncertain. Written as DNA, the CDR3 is TGCGCCAGCAGTGATTCCTTCGGGCCATGGAATTCACCCCTCCACTTT. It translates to CASSDSFGPWNSPLHF.